Listed here is a single T cell receptor beta chain. Its antigen is undetermined. Each TCR beta library was made by quantitative 5'-RACE that incorporated molecular barcodes. One entry per CDR3 protein, called by TCRdb with MiXCR from the 5' RACE reads. Among more than 650,000 distinct CDR3 sequences listed, 12% were seen once. The sample originates from a study of CD8 T cells in ankylosing spondylitis. Study-wide findings and caveats: Certain motif variants had earlier been reported in reactive arthritis synovial fluid and blood. Ankylosing spondylitis blood seemed to carry a telltale TCR beta motif made of under 10 highly homologous variants. Clones that were linked to disease were CD8+ and were relatively rare in peripheral blood. The authors reported significant enrichment of disease-linked clones in matched ankylosing spondylitis synovial fluid.

Germline V gene data show CDR1 as MDHEN and CDR2 as SYDVKM. This CDR3 comprises 15 residues. J gave up 12 bases and V 3 bases, and 7 bases lay outside the gene matches. Material: blood, either unsorted or a sorted T cell fraction (not recorded which). The chain couples TRBV28 to TRBJ2-1; the match to TRBD2 covers 14 bases. The origin of this receptor is a male donor with ankylosing spondylitis. Here the CDR3 DNA reads TGTGCCAGCAGTTTGGGACTAGCGGGAGTTCTTGGGCAGTTCTTC. As protein: CASSLGLAGVLGQFF. The complete variable domain, with remaining parts taken from reference TRBV28 and TRBJ2-1, reads DVKVTQSSRYLVKRTGEKVFLECVQDMDHENMFWYRQDPGLGLRLIYFSYDVKMKEKGDIPEGYSVSREKKERFSLILESASTNQTSMYLCASSLGLAGVLGQFFGPGTRLTVL.